Each of the 17 T cell receptor beta chains below was sequenced from the same sample in a study of neurological immune-mediated disorders. Using its own MiXCR run on the 5' RACE reads, TCRdb lists one record per CDR3 protein. Found here are about 120,000 distinct CDR3 sequences, roughly 3.2% of them singletons; the top ten hold over 1%. Sequencing was performed on PBMCs. The receptors come from a woman in her twenties or thirties with multiple sclerosis.

In its sample, this clonotype was seen many times. The chain is built from TRBV6-5 and TRBJ1-6, with 8 bases identical to TRBD1. This CDR3 is built from 14 residues. Trimming removed 4 bases from V and 9 bases from J; junction bases left unmatched: 5. Germline V gene data show CDR1 as MNHEY and CDR2 as SVGAGI. Here the CDR3 reads CASSLQGVVSPLHF. For the CDR3, the DNA is TGTGCCAGCAGTTTACAGGGGGTGGTTTCACCCCTCCACTTT.

This clonotype was counted only a few times. The chain couples TRBV10-2 to TRBJ1-2, with D maybe TRBD1 (6 bases). Trimming took 8 bases from V and 1 from J, leaving 11 bases between them. Germline-derived CDR1 and CDR2 are WSHSY and SAAADI. The CDR3 runs 13 residues. The CDR3 is CASGQLYNYGYTF. The DNA for the CDR3 is TGCGCCAGCGGACAGCTTTATAACTATGGCTACACCTTC.

This clonotype was detected ten times or more. The genes are TRBV5-1 and TRBJ2-7; TRBD1 matches 7 bases. With 5 bases clipped from V and 1 base from J, the junction kept 3 bases outside the gene matches. The CDR3 loop spans 13 amino acids. Per the germline V gene, CDR1 is SGHRS and CDR2 is YFSETQ. DNA of the CDR3: TGCGCCAGCAGGCCGGGACAGTCCTACGAGCAGTACTTC. Encoded protein: CASRPGQSYEQYF.

This clonotype has more than one count but fewer than ten. CDR3 bases: TGTGCCAGCAGTCTGACAGGGGTTAAGAACACCGGGGAGCTGTTTTTT. This encodes CASSLTGVKNTGELFF. V usage is TRBV2 and J usage is TRBJ2-2; the match to TRBD1 covers 8 bases. The CDR3 consists of 16 residues. Germline V gene sequence: CDR1 SNHLY, CDR2 FYNNEI. J gave up 1 base and V 5 bases, and 6 bases lay outside the gene matches.

This clonotype was observed many times. The chain carries TRBV20-1 and TRBJ2-5, with 15 nucleotides matching TRBD2. After removal of 0 bases from V and 5 bases from J, the junction contained 10 bases not matched to a gene. There are 18 residues in the CDR3. Germline CDR1 reads DFQATT; CDR2 reads SNEGSKA (reference sequence). Here the CDR3 DNA reads TGCAGTGCTAGAGATCTGAGGACTAGCGGGGGGGCGGAGGAGACCCAGTACTTC. It is translated as CSARDLRTSGGAEETQYF.

This clonotype has ten or more counts. The CDR3 reads CASSPGLSGSYEQYF. The CDR3 nucleotides are TGTGCCAGCTCACCGGGCCTCTCGGGCTCCTACGAGCAGTACTTC. This chain connects TRBV18 to TRBJ2-7; no clear D. V was pared by 3 bases and J by 0 bases, with 12 bases between. Germline CDR1 KGHSH, CDR2 LQKENI. The CDR3 is 15 residues long.

This clonotype came up many times. This sequence joins TRBV20-1 and TRBJ2-1; 10 bases are shared with TRBD2. The germline V gene has CDR1 DFQATT and CDR2 SNEGSKA (reference sequence). This CDR3 has 15 residues. Trimming at V came to 3 bases and at J to 9 bases, leaving 11 bases not matched to a gene. CDR3 in DNA: TGCAGTGCTAGGCTAGCGGGAGAGGTTTGGGGTGAGCAGTTCTTC. Its protein is CSARLAGEVWGEQFF.

This clonotype was counted ten times or more. The V gene is TRBV20-1, the J gene TRBJ2-7; possible D gene TRBD2, 6 bases. Germline V gene sequence: CDR1 DFQATT, CDR2 SNEGSKA (reference sequence). There are 12 residues in the CDR3. V lost 3 bases and J lost 3, with 9 bases in between. The chain's CDR3 is CSASGSNYEQYF. The DNA of the CDR3 is TGCAGTGCTAGCGGGAGTAACTACGAGCAGTACTTC.

This clonotype was counted many times. V is TRBV20-1 and J is TRBJ2-7; D not certain. The length of the CDR3 is 14 residues. The germline V gene has CDR1 DFQATT and CDR2 SNEGSKA (reference sequence). V lost 2 bases to trimming and J lost 2 bases, with 13 bases between them. The chain's CDR3 is CSARITSQAYEQYF. CDR3 coding DNA: TGCAGTGCTAGAATAACCAGCCAAGCCTACGAGCAGTACTTC.

The rearrangement uses TRBV30 and TRBJ2-2; D unclear. The CDR3 has 11 amino acids. Germline lookup yields CDR1 GTSNPN and CDR2 SVGIG (reference sequence). Trimming cost V 4 bases and J 4 bases, with 4 bases left between them. CDR3 sequence: CAWMFTGELFF. CDR3 sequence (DNA): TGTGCCTGGATGTTCACCGGGGAGCTGTTTTTT.

This clonotype appeared many times. The chain combines TRBV7-2 with TRBJ1-2, with TRBD1 identical over 7 bases. The trim removed 3 bases at V and 6 bases at J, leaving 7 bases unmatched. CDR3 size: 14 residues. CDR1 is SGHTA, CDR2 FQGNSA, per germline. CDR3 region: CASSFGPGGDGYTF. CDR3 DNA: TGTGCCAGCAGCTTTGGGCCAGGGGGGGATGGCTACACCTTC.

This clonotype was counted a few times. The junction and the germline gene differ at one end; a read error may be behind it. The chain links TRBV12-3 or TRBV12-4 to TRBJ1-5; 9 bases are a match to TRBD1. The CDR3 extends over 15 amino acids. The CDR3 here is CASSPGTGKGGTQNF. CDR3 DNA sequence: TGTGCCAGCAGCCCCGGGACAGGGAAGGGCGGGACCCAGAATTTT.

Many counts were recorded for this clonotype. CDR3: CASSSQLTGGYTF. The DNA for the CDR3 is TGTGCCAGCAGTTCTCAGCTAACTGGAGGCTACACCTTC. This rearrangement joins TRBV12-3 or TRBV12-4 to TRBJ1-2; D is undetermined. The CDR3 sequence is 13 residues long. V lost 4 bases, J lost 8 bases, and 14 bases lay in between.

At least ten counts were recorded for this clonotype. The chain employs TRBV4-3 and TRBJ2-1; tentative D call: TRBD2 (6 bases). The CDR3 spans 17 residues. CDR1 LGHNA and CDR2 YSLEER come from the germline V gene. V dropped 1 base and J dropped 7 bases, with 20 bases sitting between them. The chain's CDR3 is CASSQGAGEWGVNEQFF. DNA for the CDR3: TGCGCCAGCAGCCAAGGGGCGGGTGAATGGGGGGTGAATGAGCAGTTCTTC.

This clonotype has ten or more counts. The V gene is TRBV24-1, the J gene TRBJ2-3, with TRBD1 matching 7 bases. The J segment lost 1 base and the V segment lost 3 bases, leaving 3 bases of the junction unmatched. CDR1 and CDR2 from the germline V gene are KGHDR and SFDVKD. This CDR3 is 15 amino acids long. The CDR3 spells CATSDPGQGTDTQYF. The CDR3 nucleotides read TGTGCCACCAGTGATCCCGGACAGGGCACAGATACGCAGTATTTT.

The chain joins TRBV7-8 to TRBJ2-1; perhaps TRBD1 as D (6 bases). This CDR3 contains 16 residues. CDR1 and CDR2 (germline): SGHVS, FQNEAQ. V lost 4 bases and J lost 1, with 14 bases in between. The DNA for the CDR3 is TGTGCCAGCAGCTCTGCAGGGGTATGGTCCTACAATGAGCAGTTCTTC. Amino acids: CASSSAGVWSYNEQFF.

This clonotype has a count of ten or more. The DNA for the CDR3 is TGTGCCAGCAGCACCAGACAGGGAAATAATTCACCCCTCCACTTT. It yields the protein CASSTRQGNNSPLHF. V usage is TRBV5-6 and J usage is TRBJ1-6, with 7 bases aligning to TRBD1. The CDR3 spans 15 residues. Germline-derived CDR1 and CDR2 are SGHDT and YYEEEE. Trimming removed 4 bases from V and 5 bases from J; junction bases left unmatched: 6.